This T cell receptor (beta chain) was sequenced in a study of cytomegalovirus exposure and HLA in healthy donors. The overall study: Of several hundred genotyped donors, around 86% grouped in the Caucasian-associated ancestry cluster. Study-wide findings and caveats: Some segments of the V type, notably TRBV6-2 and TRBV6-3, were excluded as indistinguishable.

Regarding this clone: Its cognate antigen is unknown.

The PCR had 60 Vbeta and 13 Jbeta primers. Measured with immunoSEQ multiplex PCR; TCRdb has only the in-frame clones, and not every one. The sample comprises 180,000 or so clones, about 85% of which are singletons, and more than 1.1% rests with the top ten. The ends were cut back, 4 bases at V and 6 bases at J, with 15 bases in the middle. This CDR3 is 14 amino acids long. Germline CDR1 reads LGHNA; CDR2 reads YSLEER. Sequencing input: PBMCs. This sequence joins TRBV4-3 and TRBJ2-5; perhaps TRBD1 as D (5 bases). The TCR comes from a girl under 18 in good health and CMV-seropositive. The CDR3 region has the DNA TGCGCCAGCAGCCTCTCCCCGTCAGGGAAGACCCAGTACTTC. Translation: CASSLSPSGKTQYF.